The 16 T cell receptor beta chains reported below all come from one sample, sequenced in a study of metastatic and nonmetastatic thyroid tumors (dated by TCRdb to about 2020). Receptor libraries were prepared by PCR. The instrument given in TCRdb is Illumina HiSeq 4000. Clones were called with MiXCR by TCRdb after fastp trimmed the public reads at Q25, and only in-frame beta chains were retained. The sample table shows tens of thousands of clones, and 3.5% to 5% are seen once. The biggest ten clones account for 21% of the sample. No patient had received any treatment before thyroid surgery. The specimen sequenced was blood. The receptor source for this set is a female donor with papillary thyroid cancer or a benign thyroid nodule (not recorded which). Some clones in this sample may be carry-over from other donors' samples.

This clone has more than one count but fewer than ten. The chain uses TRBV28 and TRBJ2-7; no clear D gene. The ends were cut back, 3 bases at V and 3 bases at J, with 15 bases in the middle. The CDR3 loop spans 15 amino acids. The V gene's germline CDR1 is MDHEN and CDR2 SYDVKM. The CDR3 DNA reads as TGTGCCAGCAGTTTCGGGCGGAGAAAGATCTACGAGCAGTACTTC. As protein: CASSFGRRKIYEQYF.

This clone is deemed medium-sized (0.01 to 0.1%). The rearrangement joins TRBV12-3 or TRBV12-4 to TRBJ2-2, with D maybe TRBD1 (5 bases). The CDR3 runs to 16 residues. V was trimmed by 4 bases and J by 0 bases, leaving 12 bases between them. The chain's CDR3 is CASSSSGHANTGELFF. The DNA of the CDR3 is TGTGCCAGCAGTTCCTCCGGACACGCGAACACCGGGGAGCTGTTTTTT.

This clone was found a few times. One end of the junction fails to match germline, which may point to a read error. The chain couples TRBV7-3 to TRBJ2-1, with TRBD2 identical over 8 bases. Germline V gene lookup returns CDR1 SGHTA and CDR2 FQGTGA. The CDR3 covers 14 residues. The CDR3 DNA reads TGTACCAGCAGCGTAGCGGGATGGGGGAATGAGCAGTTCTTC. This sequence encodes CTSSVAGWGNEQFF.

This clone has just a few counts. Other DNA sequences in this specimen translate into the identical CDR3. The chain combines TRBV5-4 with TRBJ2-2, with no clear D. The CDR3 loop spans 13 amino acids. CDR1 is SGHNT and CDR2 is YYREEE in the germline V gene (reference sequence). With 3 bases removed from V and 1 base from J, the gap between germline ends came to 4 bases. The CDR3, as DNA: TGTGCCAGCAGCTCTAAGAACACCGGGGAGCTGTTTTTT. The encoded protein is CASSSKNTGELFF.

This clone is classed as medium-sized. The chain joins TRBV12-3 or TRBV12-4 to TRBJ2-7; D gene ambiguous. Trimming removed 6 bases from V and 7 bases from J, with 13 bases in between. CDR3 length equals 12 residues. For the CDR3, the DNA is TGTGCCAGCAGGACCCGAGCCGGGGAGCAGTACTTC. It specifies CASRTRAGEQYF.

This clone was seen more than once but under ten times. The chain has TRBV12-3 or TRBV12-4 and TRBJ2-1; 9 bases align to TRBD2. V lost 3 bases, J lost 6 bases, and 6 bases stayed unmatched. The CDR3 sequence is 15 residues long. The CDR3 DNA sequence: TGTGCCAGCAGTTTCGCGGGAGGGCTTGGCAATGAGCAGTTCTTC. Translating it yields CASSFAGGLGNEQFF.

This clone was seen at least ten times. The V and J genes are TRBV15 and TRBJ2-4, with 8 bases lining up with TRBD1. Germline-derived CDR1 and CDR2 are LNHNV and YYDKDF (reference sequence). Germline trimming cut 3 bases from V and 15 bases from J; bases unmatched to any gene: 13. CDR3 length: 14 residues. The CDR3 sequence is CATSSLDSRGLLYF. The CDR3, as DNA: TGTGCCACCAGCAGCCTAGACTCCAGGGGGCTTTTGTACTTC.

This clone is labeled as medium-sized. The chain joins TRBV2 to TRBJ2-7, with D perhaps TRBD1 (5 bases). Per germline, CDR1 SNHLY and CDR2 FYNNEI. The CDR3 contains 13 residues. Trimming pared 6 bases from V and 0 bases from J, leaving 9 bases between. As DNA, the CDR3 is TGTGCCAGCAGCCGGACATTCTCCTACGAGCAGTACTTC. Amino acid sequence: CASSRTFSYEQYF.

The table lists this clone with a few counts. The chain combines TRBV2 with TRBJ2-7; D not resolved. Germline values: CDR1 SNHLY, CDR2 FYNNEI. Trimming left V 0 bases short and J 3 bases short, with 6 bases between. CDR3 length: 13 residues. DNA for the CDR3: TGTGCCAGCAGTGAAGCTGGGTACTACGAGCAGTACTTC. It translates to CASSEAGYYEQYF.

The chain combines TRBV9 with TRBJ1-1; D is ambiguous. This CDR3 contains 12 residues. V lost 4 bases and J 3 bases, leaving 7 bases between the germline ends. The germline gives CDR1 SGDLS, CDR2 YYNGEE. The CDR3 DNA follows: TGTGCCAGCAGCCCCCTGTACACTGAAGCTTTCTTT. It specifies CASSPLYTEAFF.

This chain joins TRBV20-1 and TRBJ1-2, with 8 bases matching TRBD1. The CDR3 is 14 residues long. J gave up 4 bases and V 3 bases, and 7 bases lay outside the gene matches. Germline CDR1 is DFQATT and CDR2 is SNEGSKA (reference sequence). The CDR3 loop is CSASSRGRGYGYTF. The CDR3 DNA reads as TGCAGTGCTAGCTCCAGGGGGCGCGGCTATGGCTACACCTTC.

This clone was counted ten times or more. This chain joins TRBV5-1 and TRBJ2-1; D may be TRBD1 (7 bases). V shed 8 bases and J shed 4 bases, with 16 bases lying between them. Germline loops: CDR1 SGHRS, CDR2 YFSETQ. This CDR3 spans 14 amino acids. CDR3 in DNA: TGCGCCAGTCGTCCGGGGGACAGTTACAATGAGCAGTTCTTC. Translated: CASRPGDSYNEQFF.

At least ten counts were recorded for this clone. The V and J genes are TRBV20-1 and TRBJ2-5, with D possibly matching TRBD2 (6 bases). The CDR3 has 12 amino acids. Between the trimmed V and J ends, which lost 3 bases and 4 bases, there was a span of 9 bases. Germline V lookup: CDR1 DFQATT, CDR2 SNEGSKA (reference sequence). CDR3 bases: TGCAGTGCTAGGGGAGGTCCAGAGACCCAGTACTTC. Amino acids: CSARGGPETQYF.

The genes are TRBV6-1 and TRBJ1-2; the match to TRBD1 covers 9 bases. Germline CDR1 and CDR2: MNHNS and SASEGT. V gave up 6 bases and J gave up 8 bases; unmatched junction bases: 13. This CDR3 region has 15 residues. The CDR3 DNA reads TGTGCCAGCAGAGGGGGTGGGACAGGGACTTTCGGCTACACCTTC. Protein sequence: CASRGGGTGTFGYTF.

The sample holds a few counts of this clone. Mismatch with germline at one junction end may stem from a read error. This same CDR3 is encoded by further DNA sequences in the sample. This chain's CDR3 is CATSEPASAGNEQFF. Here the CDR3 DNA reads TGTGCCACCAGTGAGCCCGCTAGCGCAGGCAATGAACAGTTCTTC. The chain combines TRBV24-1 with TRBJ2-1; tentatively, D is TRBD2 (6 bases). Germline V lookup: CDR1 KGHDR, CDR2 SFDVKD. CDR3 length: 15 amino acids.

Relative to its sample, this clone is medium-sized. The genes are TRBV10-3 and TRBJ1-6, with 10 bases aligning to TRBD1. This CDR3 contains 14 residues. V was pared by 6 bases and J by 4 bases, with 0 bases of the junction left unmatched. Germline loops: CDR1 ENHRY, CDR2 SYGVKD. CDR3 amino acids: CAIRGQGYNSPLHF. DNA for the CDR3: TGTGCCATCAGGGGACAGGGGTATAATTCACCCCTCCACTTT.